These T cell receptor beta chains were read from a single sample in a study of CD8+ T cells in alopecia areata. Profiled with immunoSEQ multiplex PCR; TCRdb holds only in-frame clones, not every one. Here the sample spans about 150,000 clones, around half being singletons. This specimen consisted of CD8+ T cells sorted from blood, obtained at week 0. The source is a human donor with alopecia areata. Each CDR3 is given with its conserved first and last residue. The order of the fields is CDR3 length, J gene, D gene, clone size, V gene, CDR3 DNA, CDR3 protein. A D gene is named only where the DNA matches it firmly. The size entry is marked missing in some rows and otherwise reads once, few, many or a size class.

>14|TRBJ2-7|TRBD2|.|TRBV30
TGTGCCTGGAGTGGATGGGAGGGAAGGTACGAGCAGTACTTC
CAWSGWEGRYEQYF
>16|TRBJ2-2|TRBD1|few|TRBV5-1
TGCGCCAGCAGCTTGGTCGCAGGGGGCTACACCGGGGAGCTGTTTTTT
CASSLVAGGYTGELFF
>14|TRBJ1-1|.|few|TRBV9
TGTGCCAGCAGCGCCTTCTGGGAGAACACTGAAGCTTTCTTT
CASSAFWENTEAFF
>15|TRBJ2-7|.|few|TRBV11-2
TGTGCCAGCAGTTATACAGCATCCAACTCCTACGAGCAGTACTTC
CASSYTASNSYEQYF
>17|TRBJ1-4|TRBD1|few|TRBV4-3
TGCGCCAGCAGCCAAGGGCCAGGGGGCGGCCTAAATGAAAAACTGTTTTTT
CASSQGPGGGLNEKLFF
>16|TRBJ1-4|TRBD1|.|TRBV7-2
TGTGCCAGCAGCTTTGGGGACAGTGCAACTAATGAAAAACTGTTTTTT
CASSFGDSATNEKLFF
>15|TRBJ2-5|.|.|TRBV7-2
TGTGCCAGCAGCCCTAGGGGTGGGGTTTTGGAGACCCAGTACTTC
CASSPRGGVLETQYF
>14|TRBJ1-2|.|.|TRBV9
TGTGCCAGCAGCGTAGTGGGGGATCCCTATGGCTACACCTTC
CASSVVGDPYGYTF
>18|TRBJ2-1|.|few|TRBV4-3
TGCGCCAGCAGCCAAGAACGAGGGGGGCTAGCGGTATACAATGAGCAGTTCTTC
CASSQERGGLAVYNEQFF
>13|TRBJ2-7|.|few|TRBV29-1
TGCAGCGCCGTAAGGGACTTGTCCTACGAGCAGTACTTC
CSAVRDLSYEQYF
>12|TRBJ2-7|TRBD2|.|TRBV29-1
TGCAGCGTTGGGGAGGGGAATTACGAGCAGTACTTC
CSVGEGNYEQYF
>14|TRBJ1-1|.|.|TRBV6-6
TGTGCCAGCTCCCAAGGGCAGGCGAACACTGAAGCTTTCTTT
CASSQGQANTEAFF
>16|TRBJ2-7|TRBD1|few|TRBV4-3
TGCGCCAGCAGCCAAGCGAGGGGGACAGGGCCCTACGAGCAGTACTTC
CASSQARGTGPYEQYF
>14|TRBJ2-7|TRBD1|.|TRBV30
TGTGCCTGGAGGGAAGGGACAGTCCGGGGCAAGCAGTACTTC
CAWREGTVRGKQYF
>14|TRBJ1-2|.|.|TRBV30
TGTGCCTGGAGTTTGGGGAGGCTAGATTATGGCTACACCTTC
CAWSLGRLDYGYTF
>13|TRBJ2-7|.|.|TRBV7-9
TGTGCCAGCGATCCCGGGACCGCATACGAGCAGTACTTC
CASDPGTAYEQYF
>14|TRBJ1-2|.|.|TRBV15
TGTGCCACCAGCAGAGATCGGGGGGAAAGTGGCTACACCTTC
CATSRDRGESGYTF
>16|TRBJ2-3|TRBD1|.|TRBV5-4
TGTGCCAGCAGCCTTAAAAGGACAGGGGACACAGATACGCAGTATTTT
CASSLKRTGDTDTQYF